Shown below are 3 T cell receptor beta chains from a single sample sequenced in a study of OX40 agonist ivuxolimab in advanced cancers. Sequencing used immunoSEQ multiplex PCR; TCRdb keeps in-frame clones, though not all of them. This table has roughly 92,000 clones, around 91% appearing once. The starting material was CD4+ or CD8+ T cells sorted from blood, obtained in a trial of the OX40 agonist ivuxolimab. The receptors originated from an adult with an advanced solid tumor such as melanoma, head and neck, liver or kidney cancer.

The rearrangement links TRBV5-1 to TRBJ2-2; D unresolved. This CDR3 is 15 amino acids long. The V gene lost 3 bases and the J gene lost 0 bases, with 9 bases spanning the gap. Germline CDR1 reads SGHRS; CDR2 reads YFSETQ. The CDR3 DNA is TGCGCCAGCAGCTGGCAAGCGACGAACACCGGGGAGCTGTTTTTT. This codes for CASSWQATNTGELFF.

V and J are TRBV7-2 and TRBJ2-7; tentative D call: TRBD1 (6 bases). CDR3 length: 14 amino acids. V was trimmed by 0 bases and J by 4 bases, leaving 10 bases between them. Per the germline V gene, CDR1 is SGHTA and CDR2 is FQGNSA. In DNA form, the CDR3 reads TGTGCCAGCAGCTTAGCGACAGGAGAATACGAGCAGTACTTC. It codes for CASSLATGEYEQYF.

J is TRBJ2-5 and V is TRBV21-1. TRBV21-1 has pseudogene status. The CDR3 loop spans 17 amino acids. The CDR3 nucleotides are TGTGCCAGCTCCCGGGACCTCGGCATTCTAGGTAGAGAGACCCAGTACTTC. Its protein product is CASSRDLGILGRETQYF.